One sample yielded the 27 T cell receptor beta chains listed below, sequenced in a study of shared clonotypes between healthy human individuals. Terminally differentiated effector memory CD45RA+ cells were left out of the naive CD8 fraction, which was CD45RO-negative and positively selected for CCR7. Sequencing used immunoSEQ multiplex PCR; TCRdb keeps in-frame clones, though not all of them. The table records under 1 million clones, more than 85% of them present only once. Sequences were obtained from naive CD8+ T cells sorted from blood. Receptor source: a man aged 30-40 years in good health.

V is TRBV10-1 and J is TRBJ2-1; TRBD1 aligns across 8 bases. Unmatched junction bases numbered 14, after V lost 6 bases and J lost 4 bases. The CDR3 has 17 residues. Per germline, CDR1 WNHNN and CDR2 SYGVQD (reference sequence). CDR3 in DNA: TGCGCCAGCAGCGCCCAAATTACAGGGGGTCAGTACAATGAGCAGTTCTTC. Its protein product is CASSAQITGGQYNEQFF.

The chain links TRBV7-6 to TRBJ2-5; D remains ambiguous. Trimming removed 0 bases at V and 5 bases at J, with 10 bases between. The length of the CDR3 is 14 residues. CDR1 and CDR2 from the germline V gene are SGHVS and FNYEAQ. The DNA for the CDR3 is TGTGCCAGCAGCTTAGCGCCAGATTATGAGACCCAGTACTTC. Its translation is CASSLAPDYETQYF.

V usage is TRBV7-7 and J usage is TRBJ2-2; no definite D call. Trimming removed 2 bases from V and 6 bases from J, with 10 bases in between. This CDR3 has 14 amino acids. Germline V CDR1 and CDR2: SSHAT, FNYEAQ (reference sequence). The DNA for the CDR3 is TGTGCCAGCAGCTTACGTACAGCTCCCGGGGAGCTGTTTTTT. Its protein is CASSLRTAPGELFF.

This rearrangement joins TRBV6-5 to TRBJ2-7; 11 bases are shared with TRBD2. The CDR3 covers 14 residues. Trimming cost V 2 bases and J 6 bases; bases outside gene matches: 3. The germline gives CDR1 MNHEY, CDR2 SVGAGI. The CDR3 spells CASSYELAGGEQYF. CDR3 nucleotide sequence: TGTGCCAGCAGTTACGAGCTAGCGGGAGGCGAGCAGTACTTC.

This rearrangement joins TRBV7-6 to TRBJ2-3; D unresolved. Germline V gene lookup returns CDR1 SGHVS and CDR2 FNYEAQ. The CDR3 spans 11 residues. Trimming removed 11 bases from V and 0 bases from J, with 6 bases in between. Here the CDR3 DNA reads TGTGCCTCCCAAAGCACAGATACGCAGTATTTT. Its translation: CASQSTDTQYF.

The chain recombines TRBV15 with TRBJ2-1; D might be TRBD2 (6 bases). Germline CDR1 and CDR2: LNHNV and YYDKDF (reference sequence). The CDR3 extends over 12 amino acids. With 11 bases removed from V and 7 bases from J, the gap between germline ends came to 15 bases. CDR3 sequence (DNA): TGTGCCTCCTCGGGAGATCAAAATGAGCAGTTCTTC. It yields the protein CASSGDQNEQFF.

This clone was seen only once. This chain connects TRBV4-3 to TRBJ2-7; 7 nucleotides match TRBD1. Germline loops: CDR1 LGHNA, CDR2 YSLEER. The CDR3 length is 15 residues. With 0 bases clipped from V and 2 bases from J, the junction kept 4 bases outside the gene matches. CDR3 in amino acids: CASSQETGIAYEQYF. CDR3 in DNA: TGCGCCAGCAGCCAAGAGACAGGGATTGCCTACGAGCAGTACTTC.

The CDR3 region has the DNA TGTGCCAGCAGTGACGGTCTAGGAGCCTACGAGCAGTACTTC. It translates to CASSDGLGAYEQYF. The rearrangement joins TRBV2 to TRBJ2-7; D remains ambiguous. The germline V gene encodes CDR1 SNHLY and CDR2 FYNNEI. This CDR3 is built from 14 residues. V shed 3 bases and J shed 2 bases, with 11 bases lying between them.

V is TRBV15 and J is TRBJ1-5; TRBD1 might be the D (5 bases). Trimming removed 3 bases from V and 1 base from J, with 10 bases in between. CDR1 is LNHNV and CDR2 is YYDKDF in the germline V gene (reference sequence). The length of the CDR3 is 15 residues. The DNA for the CDR3 is TGTGCCACCAGCAGCTGGGGCGTGAGCAATCAGCCCCAGCATTTT. Amino acids: CATSSWGVSNQPQHF. The whole variable domain, remainder taken from reference TRBV15 and TRBJ1-5, is DAMVIQNPRYQVTQFGKPVTLSCSQTLNHNVMYWYQQKSSQAPKLLFHYYDKDFNNEADTPDNFQSRRPNTSFCFLDIRSPGLGDTAMYLCATSSWGVSNQPQHFGDGTRLSIL.

The chain is built from TRBV15 and TRBJ2-5, with D tentatively TRBD2 (6 bases). There are 14 residues in the CDR3. Deletions cut 4 bases from V and 2 bases from J, with 11 bases between. The germline gives CDR1 LNHNV, CDR2 YYDKDF (reference sequence). This CDR3 reads CATSKWGDQETQYF. DNA for the CDR3: TGTGCCACCAGCAAGTGGGGGGATCAAGAGACCCAGTACTTC.

This clone was picked up many times. CDR3 nucleotide sequence: TGTGCCAGCAGCTTAGAAGCGGGGCAAGAGACCCAGTACTTC. Translating gives CASSLEAGQETQYF. The chain joins TRBV7-8 to TRBJ2-5, with TRBD2 matching over 7 bases. V dropped 1 base and J dropped 2; count of bases not matched to a gene: 1. Germline V gene sequence: CDR1 SGHVS, CDR2 FQNEAQ. This CDR3 has 14 residues.

The rearrangement joins TRBV10-3 to TRBJ2-5; no firm D call. Germline V lookup: CDR1 ENHRY, CDR2 SYGVKD. V lost 8 bases, J lost 2 bases, and 12 bases lay in between. The CDR3 consists of 13 residues. This CDR3 is CAISVGRQETQYF. The CDR3 DNA reads TGTGCCATCTCGGTCGGAAGACAAGAGACCCAGTACTTC.

The J gene is TRBJ2-5, the V gene TRBV5-6, with 12 bases fitting TRBD2. The CDR3 has 15 amino acids. Germline CDR1 is SGHDT and CDR2 is YYEEEE. V lost 0 bases and J lost 5; bases outside the gene matches: 2. The CDR3: CASSLELAGGETQYF. In DNA form, the CDR3 reads TGTGCCAGCAGCTTGGAACTAGCGGGAGGTGAGACCCAGTACTTC. The full variable domain, completed using reference TRBV5-6 and TRBJ2-5, is DAGVTQSPTHLIKTRGQQVTLRCSPKSGHDTVSWYQQALGQGPQFIFQYYEEEERQRGNFPDRFSGHQFPNYSSELNVNALLLGDSALYLCASSLELAGGETQYFGPGTRLLVL.

The V gene is TRBV7-9, the J gene TRBJ2-1, with unresolved D. V was trimmed by 1 base and J by 5 bases, leaving 12 bases between them. Germline CDR1 reads SEHNR; CDR2 reads FQNEAQ (reference sequence). There are 15 residues in the CDR3. The CDR3 reads CASSLEEAFDNEQFF. DNA for the CDR3: TGTGCCAGCAGCTTAGAAGAGGCGTTTGACAATGAGCAGTTCTTC.

This chain joins TRBV11-2 and TRBJ2-5, with a weak D call TRBD2 (6 bases). CDR1 and CDR2 from the germline V gene are SGHAT and FQNNGV. This CDR3 is 13 amino acids long. Trimming stripped 2 bases from V and 3 bases from J, with 7 bases between. The CDR3 DNA reads as TGTGCCAGCAGCTTAACGGGAGAAGAGACCCAGTACTTC. It specifies CASSLTGEETQYF.

This clone occurred once. The rearrangement joins TRBV27 to TRBJ2-7; 7 nucleotides agree with TRBD1. This CDR3 spans 16 amino acids. Trimming took 4 bases from V and 9 from J; bases not matched to a gene: 18. CDR1 MNHEY and CDR2 SMNVEV come from the germline V gene (reference sequence). The CDR3 sequence: CASSSPSGTAPERQYF. The CDR3 DNA sequence: TGTGCCAGCAGTTCCCCATCCGGGACAGCGCCTGAGAGGCAGTACTTC.

CDR3 sequence: CASSSGTGVWQPQHF. The CDR3 region has the DNA TGTGCCAGTAGTTCGGGGACAGGGGTTTGGCAGCCCCAGCATTTT. The rearrangement links TRBV19 to TRBJ1-5, with 10 bases aligning to TRBD1. The CDR3 contains 15 residues. After removal of 5 bases from V and 7 bases from J, the junction contained 8 bases not matched to a gene. Germline CDR1 and CDR2: LNHDA and SQIVND (reference sequence).

The DNA of the CDR3 is TGTGCCAGCAGTGAAGCGGTATTAGCGGGAGGCTACGAGCAGTACTTC. It specifies CASSEAVLAGGYEQYF. The chain links TRBV2 to TRBJ2-7, with TRBD2 matching over 10 bases. CDR3 size: 16 residues. CDR1 and CDR2 from the germline V gene are SNHLY and FYNNEI. With V trimmed by 0 bases and J by 3 bases, 5 bases remained unmatched.

The CDR3 region is CASSLEGLNTEAFF. In nucleotides, the CDR3 is TGTGCCAGCAGCTTAGAAGGGTTGAACACTGAAGCTTTCTTT. The chain joins TRBV7-9 to TRBJ1-1; D is uncertain. Germline lookup yields CDR1 SEHNR and CDR2 FQNEAQ (reference sequence). Deletions cut 1 base from V and 0 bases from J, with 6 bases between. This CDR3 contains 14 residues.

The V gene is TRBV5-3, the J gene TRBJ2-2; TRBD1 agrees at 7 bases. TRBV5-3 falls under the ORF class, with uncertain function. The CDR3 covers 18 residues. The V gene end was trimmed by 2 bases and the J gene end by 3 bases; junction bases not matched to a gene: 13. CDR3 bases: TGTGCCAGAAGCTTCATTGTTGGCCCGGGACAGTACACCGGGGAGCTGTTTTTT. Its protein is CARSFIVGPGQYTGELFF.

The chain links TRBV5-5 to TRBJ1-4, with 8 bases identical to TRBD1. Germline V gene sequence: CDR1 SGHKS, CDR2 YYEKEE (reference sequence). The CDR3 extends over 15 amino acids. Unmatched junction bases numbered 8, after V lost 4 bases and J lost 6 bases. CDR3 loop: CASSPQGAADEKLFF. DNA of the CDR3: TGTGCCAGCAGCCCCCAGGGGGCGGCCGATGAAAAACTGTTTTTT.

This rearrangement joins TRBV27 to TRBJ2-7, with 9 bases fitting TRBD1. The V gene's germline CDR1 is MNHEY and CDR2 SMNVEV (reference sequence). The CDR3 has 15 amino acids. Trimming took 5 bases from V and 4 from J; bases not matched to a gene: 9. The CDR3 DNA reads TGTGCCAGCAGTACTGACCGGGACAGGGCTTACGAGCAGTACTTC. Translated, it gives CASSTDRDRAYEQYF.

The chain combines TRBV6-1 with TRBJ2-2; TRBD2 aligns across 9 bases. CDR1 and CDR2 (germline): MNHNS, SASEGT. CDR3 size: 16 residues. The junction had 7 bases not matched to a gene; V was cut back by 1 base and J by 7 bases. The CDR3 DNA is TGTGCCAGCAGTGAAGGGCGGGAGGGCAGTTTCGGGGAGCTGTTTTTT. Translated, it gives CASSEGREGSFGELFF.

The CDR3 nucleotides are TGTGCCAGCAGCTTAGAAGCAGGGGTCTTTAACGAGCAGTACTTC. It yields the protein CASSLEAGVFNEQYF. V usage is TRBV11-2 and J usage is TRBJ2-7, with a weak D call TRBD1 (6 bases). Trimming pared 0 bases from V and 5 bases from J, leaving 14 bases between. Germline CDR1 and CDR2: SGHAT and FQNNGV. The CDR3 is made up of 15 amino acids.

This clone has just one count. V usage is TRBV28 and J usage is TRBJ2-5; TRBD2 matches 9 bases. The CDR3 has 16 amino acids. Per the germline V gene, CDR1 is MDHEN and CDR2 is SYDVKM. After removal of 2 bases from V and 0 bases from J, the junction contained 4 bases not matched to a gene. The CDR3 sequence is CASSLRSSGNQETQYF. Here the CDR3 DNA reads TGTGCCAGCAGTTTAAGGTCTAGCGGGAACCAAGAGACCCAGTACTTC.

This chain uses TRBV4-3 with TRBJ1-1; D might be TRBD1 (5 bases). CDR1 and CDR2 (germline): LGHNA, YSLEER. The CDR3 has 15 residues. V was clipped by 0 bases and J by 3 bases, with 11 bases between them. In DNA form, the CDR3 reads TGCGCCAGCAGCCAAGATGTGTTGGGGGACACTGAAGCTTTCTTT. This encodes CASSQDVLGDTEAFF.

The rearrangement uses TRBV7-3 and TRBJ2-3; 10 bases align to TRBD1. Germline CDR1 reads SGHTA; CDR2 reads FQGTGA. The CDR3 runs to 16 residues. V lost 4 bases and J lost 4; bases outside the gene matches: 8. The CDR3, as DNA: TGTGCCAGCAGCTCCCAAGGACAGGGGGTCGCAGATACGCAGTATTTT. Residues: CASSSQGQGVADTQYF.